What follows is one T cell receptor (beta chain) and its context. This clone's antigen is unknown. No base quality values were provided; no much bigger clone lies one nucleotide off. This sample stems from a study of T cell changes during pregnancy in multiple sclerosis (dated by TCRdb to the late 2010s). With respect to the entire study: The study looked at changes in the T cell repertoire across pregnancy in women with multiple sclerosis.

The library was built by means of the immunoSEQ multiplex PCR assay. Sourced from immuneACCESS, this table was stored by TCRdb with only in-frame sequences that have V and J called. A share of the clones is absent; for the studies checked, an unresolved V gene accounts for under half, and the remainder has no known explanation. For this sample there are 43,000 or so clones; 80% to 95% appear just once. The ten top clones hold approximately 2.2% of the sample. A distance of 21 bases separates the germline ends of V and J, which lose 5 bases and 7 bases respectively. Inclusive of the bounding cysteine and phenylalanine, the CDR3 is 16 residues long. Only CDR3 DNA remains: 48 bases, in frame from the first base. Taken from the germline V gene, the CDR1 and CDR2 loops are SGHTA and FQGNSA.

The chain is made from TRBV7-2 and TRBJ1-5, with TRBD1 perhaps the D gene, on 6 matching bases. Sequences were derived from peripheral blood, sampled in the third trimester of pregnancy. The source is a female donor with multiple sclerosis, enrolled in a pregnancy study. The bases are TGTGCCAGCAGCCCCCCGGCGGGGGGCATTATGCAGCCCCAGCATTTT. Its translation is CASSPPAGGIMQPQHF.